This TCR beta chain emerged from a study of immune characterization of retroperitoneal liposarcoma. This clonotype was counted at least ten times. A single record per CDR3 protein comes from TCRdb applying MiXCR to the PCR reads. Of several thousand distinct CDR3 sequences in the sample, approximately 30% were seen once. V lost 1 base to trimming and J lost 0 bases; unmatched junction nucleotides: 5. The germline CDR1 and CDR2 sequences are MNHNS and SASEGT. The CDR3 spans 17 residues. The clonotype comes from a male donor with retroperitoneal liposarcoma. The rearrangement links TRBV6-1 to TRBJ1-4, with TRBD1 matching over 7 bases. The specimen sequenced was blood. The CDR3 DNA is TGTGCCAGCAGTGAAGGGACAGGTGCTGCAACTAATGAAAAACTGTTTTTT. Its protein is CASSEGTGAATNEKLFF.